Sequencing of this T cell receptor (beta chain) was carried out in a study of cytomegalovirus exposure and HLA in healthy donors. For the study at large: Among the roughly 400 genotyped donors, 65% to 85% were placed in the Caucasian-associated ancestry cluster.

It was with 60 Vbeta and 13 Jbeta primers that the PCR ran. Study processing details: There were about 80 million unique TCR beta chains by a later count, and some 10 million of them were shared. Libraries were prepared by immunoSEQ multiplex PCR; TCRdb keeps only in-frame clonotypes and omits some of them. Clone size and V and J calls were adopted from that table, with D and trimming inferred from the DNA. This sample yields about 150,000 clones, of which around 75% are seen a single time; 3% to 3.5% belongs to the top ten. Germline lookup yields CDR1 MGHDK and CDR2 SYGVNS. The CDR3 covers 13 residues. The V gene end was trimmed by 9 bases and the J gene end by 7 bases; junction bases not matched to a gene: 7. General study findings and limits: It was shown in a later analysis that HLA-associated TCR beta chains were more clonally expanded than other, equally common chains. The investigators catalogued 150 to 200 TCR beta chains as cytomegalovirus-associated.

Note on this clone: The antigen is undetermined.

The receptor was derived from a male donor in good health and CMV-seronegative. Sequences were obtained from PBMCs. The rearrangement joins TRBV25-1 to TRBJ1-4; 8 nucleotides match TRBD1. The CDR3 region is CASKQGVSEKLFF. In DNA form, the CDR3 reads TGTGCCAGTAAACAGGGGGTTAGTGAAAAACTGTTTTTT.